The rows below give T cell receptor beta chains drawn from one sample of a study of OX40 agonist ivuxolimab in advanced cancers. Sequencing was performed with immunoSEQ multiplex PCR; in TCRdb, only in-frame clones are kept and a portion is missing. The sample consists of tens of thousands of clones, 70% to 90% of them appearing once. Sequencing used CD4+ or CD8+ T cells sorted from blood, obtained in a trial of the OX40 agonist ivuxolimab. The receptor set was obtained from an adult with an advanced solid tumor such as melanoma, head and neck, liver or kidney cancer. CDR3s include the opening cysteine and the closing phenylalanine or tryptophan. Each record gives: CDR3 protein, CDR3 DNA, CDR3 length, J gene, D gene, V gene, clone size. The D gene is left open where the match is weak. Expanded clones get a size class; other rows say once, few or many, or leave the size out.

CDR3 protein: CASNSYDNPDEQFF
CDR3 DNA: TGTGCCAGCAACTCTTATGACAACCCGGATGAGCAGTTCTTC
CDR3 length: 14
J gene: TRBJ2-1
D gene: NA
V gene: TRBV6-5
clone size: NA

CDR3 protein: CASSRESGGSYEQYF
CDR3 DNA: TGTGCCAGCAGCCGGGAGAGCGGGGGCTCCTACGAGCAGTACTTC
CDR3 length: 15
J gene: TRBJ2-7
D gene: TRBD2
V gene: TRBV7-2
clone size: NA

CDR3 protein: CATMGGYAETQYF
CDR3 DNA: TGTGCCACCATGGGGGGGTATGCAGAGACCCAGTACTTC
CDR3 length: 13
J gene: TRBJ2-5
D gene: TRBD2
V gene: TRBV28
clone size: once

CDR3 protein: CASSFGDRGQTSYGYTF
CDR3 DNA: TGCGCCAGCAGCTTTGGGGACAGGGGGCAAACTTCCTATGGCTACACCTTC
CDR3 length: 17
J gene: TRBJ1-2
D gene: TRBD1
V gene: TRBV5-1
clone size: NA

CDR3 protein: CAWSLEAYSGNTIYF
CDR3 DNA: TGTGCCTGGAGTTTGGAGGCCTACTCTGGAAACACCATATATTTT
CDR3 length: 15
J gene: TRBJ1-3
D gene: NA
V gene: TRBV30
clone size: NA

CDR3 protein: CASSHRTGGGKNIQYF
CDR3 DNA: TGTGCCAGTAGTCACAGGACAGGGGGAGGCAAAAACATTCAGTACTTC
CDR3 length: 16
J gene: TRBJ2-4
D gene: TRBD1
V gene: TRBV19
clone size: NA

CDR3 protein: CASSFAGGISGANVLTF
CDR3 DNA: TGTGCCAGCAGCTTCGCAGGGGGAATCTCTGGGGCCAACGTCCTGACTTTC
CDR3 length: 17
J gene: TRBJ2-6
D gene: TRBD1
V gene: TRBV7-3
clone size: NA

CDR3 protein: CASSFGGGYEQYF
CDR3 DNA: TGTGCCAGCAGTTTTGGGGGAGGATACGAGCAGTACTTC
CDR3 length: 13
J gene: TRBJ2-7
D gene: NA
V gene: TRBV6-5
clone size: NA

CDR3 protein: CASSLEQAKVAKNIQYF
CDR3 DNA: TGTGCCAGTAGTTTGGAACAGGCCAAGGTAGCCAAAAACATTCAGTACTTC
CDR3 length: 17
J gene: TRBJ2-4
D gene: NA
V gene: TRBV19
clone size: NA

CDR3 protein: CASRLAGGRADTQYF
CDR3 DNA: TGCGCCAGCAGACTAGCGGGGGGCCGGGCAGATACGCAGTATTTT
CDR3 length: 15
J gene: TRBJ2-3
D gene: TRBD2
V gene: TRBV10-2
clone size: once

CDR3 protein: CASRMTGFNYGYTF
CDR3 DNA: TGTGCCAGCAGAATGACAGGGTTTAACTATGGCTACACCTTC
CDR3 length: 14
J gene: TRBJ1-2
D gene: TRBD1
V gene: TRBV2
clone size: NA

CDR3 protein: CASSGQGKGEQFF
CDR3 DNA: TGCGCCAGCAGTGGACAGGGAAAGGGTGAGCAGTTCTTC
CDR3 length: 13
J gene: TRBJ2-1
D gene: TRBD1
V gene: TRBV10-1
clone size: NA

CDR3 protein: CASSEGGTEAFF
CDR3 DNA: TGTGCCAGCAGTGAAGGGGGGACTGAAGCTTTCTTT
CDR3 length: 12
J gene: TRBJ1-1
D gene: NA
V gene: TRBV2
clone size: medium-sized

CDR3 protein: CASSPRSTGDTDTQYF
CDR3 DNA: TGTGCCAGCTCACCACGGTCGACGGGGGACACAGATACGCAGTATTTT
CDR3 length: 16
J gene: TRBJ2-3
D gene: NA
V gene: TRBV18
clone size: NA

CDR3 protein: CASSDSKNIQYF
CDR3 DNA: TGCGCCAGCAGTGACAGTAAAAACATTCAGTACTTC
CDR3 length: 12
J gene: TRBJ2-4
D gene: NA
V gene: TRBV10-1
clone size: NA

CDR3 protein: CASSQDGGGENVGDGELFF
CDR3 DNA: TGCGCCAGCAGCCAAGATGGAGGGGGCGAGAATGTTGGGGACGGGGAGCTGTTTTTT
CDR3 length: 19
J gene: TRBJ2-2
D gene: NA
V gene: TRBV4-1
clone size: NA

CDR3 protein: CSPVGTEQFF
CDR3 DNA: TGCAGTCCAGTCGGGACAGAGCAGTTCTTC
CDR3 length: 10
J gene: TRBJ2-1
D gene: NA
V gene: TRBV20-1
clone size: NA

CDR3 protein: CASTARGTGEFF
CDR3 DNA: TGTGCCAGCACCGCACGGGGGACAGGGGAGTTCTTC
CDR3 length: 12
J gene: TRBJ2-1
D gene: TRBD1
V gene: TRBV6-5
clone size: NA

CDR3 protein: CASSLAGGYNEQFF
CDR3 DNA: TGTGCCAGCAGTTTAGCAGGGGGCTACAATGAGCAGTTCTTC
CDR3 length: 14
J gene: TRBJ2-1
D gene: TRBD1
V gene: TRBV28
clone size: NA

CDR3 protein: CASSLAPARYNEQFF
CDR3 DNA: TGTGCCAGCAGCTTAGCGCCAGCGCGGTACAATGAGCAGTTCTTC
CDR3 length: 15
J gene: TRBJ2-1
D gene: NA
V gene: TRBV7-2
clone size: NA

CDR3 protein: CATSGDRGQPQHF
CDR3 DNA: TGTGCCACCAGCGGCGACAGGGGTCAGCCCCAGCATTTT
CDR3 length: 13
J gene: TRBJ1-5
D gene: TRBD1
V gene: TRBV15
clone size: NA

CDR3 protein: CASSSLAGWRETQYF
CDR3 DNA: TGTGCCAGTAGTAGCCTAGCGGGATGGAGGGAGACCCAGTACTTC
CDR3 length: 15
J gene: TRBJ2-5
D gene: TRBD2
V gene: TRBV19
clone size: NA

CDR3 protein: CASSLDEGTYGYTF
CDR3 DNA: TGTGCCAGTAGCTTGGATGAGGGTACCTATGGCTACACCTTC
CDR3 length: 14
J gene: TRBJ1-2
D gene: NA
V gene: TRBV19
clone size: NA

CDR3 protein: CASSLSQYGYTF
CDR3 DNA: TGTGCCAGCAGCTTGTCACAGTATGGCTACACCTTC
CDR3 length: 12
J gene: TRBJ1-2
D gene: NA
V gene: TRBV5-6
clone size: few

CDR3 protein: CASSPGTGAIGELFF
CDR3 DNA: TGTGCCAGCAGCCCCGGGACAGGGGCGATCGGGGAGCTGTTTTTT
CDR3 length: 15
J gene: TRBJ2-2
D gene: TRBD1
V gene: TRBV5-8
clone size: NA

CDR3 protein: CASSLWQVNTEAFF
CDR3 DNA: TGTGCCAGCAGCTTGTGGCAGGTAAACACTGAAGCTTTCTTT
CDR3 length: 14
J gene: TRBJ1-1
D gene: NA
V gene: TRBV5-4
clone size: NA

CDR3 protein: CASSRGARYQETQYF
CDR3 DNA: TGTGCCAGCAGCCGTGGGGCACGCTACCAAGAGACCCAGTACTTC
CDR3 length: 15
J gene: TRBJ2-5
D gene: NA
V gene: TRBV14
clone size: NA

CDR3 protein: CASSLDLENTEAFF
CDR3 DNA: TGTGCCAGTAGTTTAGACCTCGAAAACACTGAAGCTTTCTTT
CDR3 length: 14
J gene: TRBJ1-1
D gene: NA
V gene: TRBV19
clone size: few